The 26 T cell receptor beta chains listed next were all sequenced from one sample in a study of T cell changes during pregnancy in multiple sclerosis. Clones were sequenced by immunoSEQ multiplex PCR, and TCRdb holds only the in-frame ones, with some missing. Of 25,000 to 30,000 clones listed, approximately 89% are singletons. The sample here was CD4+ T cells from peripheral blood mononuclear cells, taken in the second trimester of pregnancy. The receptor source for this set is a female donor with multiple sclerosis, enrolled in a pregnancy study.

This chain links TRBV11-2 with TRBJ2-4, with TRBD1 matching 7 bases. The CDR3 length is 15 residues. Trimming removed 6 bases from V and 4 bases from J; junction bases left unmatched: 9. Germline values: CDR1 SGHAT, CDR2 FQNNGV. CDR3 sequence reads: CASSHTGQTKNIQYF. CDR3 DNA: TGTGCCAGCAGTCATACGGGACAGACTAAAAACATTCAGTACTTC.

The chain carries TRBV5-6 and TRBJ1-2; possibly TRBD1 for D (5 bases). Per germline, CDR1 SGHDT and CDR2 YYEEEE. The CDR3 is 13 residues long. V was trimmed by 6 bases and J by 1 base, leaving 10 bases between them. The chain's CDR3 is CASTIGVNYGYTF. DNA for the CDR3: TGTGCCAGCACCATAGGGGTTAACTATGGCTACACCTTC.

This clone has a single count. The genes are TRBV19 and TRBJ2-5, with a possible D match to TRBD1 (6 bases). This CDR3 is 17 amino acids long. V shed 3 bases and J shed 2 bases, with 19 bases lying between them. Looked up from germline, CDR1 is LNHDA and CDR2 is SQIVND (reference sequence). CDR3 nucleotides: TGTGCCAGTAGTATTCACTCTCCGGCTGACAGGCAAGAGACCCAGTACTTC. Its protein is CASSIHSPADRQETQYF. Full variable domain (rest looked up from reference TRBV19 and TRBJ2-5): DGGITQSPKYLFRKEGQNVTLSCEQNLNHDAMYWYRQDPGQGLRLIYYSQIVNDFQKGDIAEGYSVSREKKESFPLTVTSAQKNPTAFYLCASSIHSPADRQETQYFGPGTRLLVL.

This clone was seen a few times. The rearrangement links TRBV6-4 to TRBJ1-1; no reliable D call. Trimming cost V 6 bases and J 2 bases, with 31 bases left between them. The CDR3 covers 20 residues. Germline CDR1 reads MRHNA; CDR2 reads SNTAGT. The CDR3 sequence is CASSPRLGRGLPPKNTEAFF. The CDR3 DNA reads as TGTGCCAGCAGCCCGAGGTTAGGGCGCGGGTTACCCCCGAAAAACACTGAAGCTTTCTTT.

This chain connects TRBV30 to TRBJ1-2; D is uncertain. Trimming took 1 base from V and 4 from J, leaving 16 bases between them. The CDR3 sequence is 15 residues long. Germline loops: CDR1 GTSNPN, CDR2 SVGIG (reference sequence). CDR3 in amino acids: CAWSASTAPVYGYTF. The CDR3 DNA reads TGTGCCTGGAGTGCATCTACCGCTCCCGTCTATGGCTACACCTTC. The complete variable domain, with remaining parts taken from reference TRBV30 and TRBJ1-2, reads SQTIHQWPATLVQPVGSPLSLECTVEGTSNPNLYWYRQAAGRGLQLLFYSVGIGQISSEVPQNLSASRPQDRQFILSSKKLLLSDSGFYLCAWSASTAPVYGYTFGSGTRLTVV.

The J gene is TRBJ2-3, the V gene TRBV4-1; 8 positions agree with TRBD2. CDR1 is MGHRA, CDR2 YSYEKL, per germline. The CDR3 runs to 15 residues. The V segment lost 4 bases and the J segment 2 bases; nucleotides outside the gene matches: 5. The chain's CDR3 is CASSPGTSTTDTQYF. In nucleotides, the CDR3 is TGCGCCAGCAGCCCCGGGACTAGTACCACAGATACGCAGTATTTT.

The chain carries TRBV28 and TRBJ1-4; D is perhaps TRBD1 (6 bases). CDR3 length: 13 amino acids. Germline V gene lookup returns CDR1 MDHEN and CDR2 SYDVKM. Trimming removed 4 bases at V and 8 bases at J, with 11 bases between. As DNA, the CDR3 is TGTGCCAGCAGTTACAGGGAGTACGAAAAACTGTTTTTT. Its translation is CASSYREYEKLFF. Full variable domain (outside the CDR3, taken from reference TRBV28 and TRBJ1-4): DVKVTQSSRYLVKRTGEKVFLECVQDMDHENMFWYRQDPGLGLRLIYFSYDVKMKEKGDIPEGYSVSREKKERFSLILESASTNQTSMYLCASSYREYEKLFFGSGTQLSVL.

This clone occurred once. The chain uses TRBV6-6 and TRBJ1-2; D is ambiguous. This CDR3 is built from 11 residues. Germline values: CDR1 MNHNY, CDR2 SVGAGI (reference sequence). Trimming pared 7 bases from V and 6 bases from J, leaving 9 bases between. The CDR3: CASNREDGYTF. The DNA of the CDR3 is TGTGCCAGCAATCGGGAGGATGGCTACACCTTC.

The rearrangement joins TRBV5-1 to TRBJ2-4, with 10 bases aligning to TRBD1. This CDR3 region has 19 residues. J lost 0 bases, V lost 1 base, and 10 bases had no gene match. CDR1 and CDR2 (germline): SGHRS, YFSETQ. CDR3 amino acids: CASSLTGQGGGVAKNIQYF. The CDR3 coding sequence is TGCGCCAGCAGCTTGACCGGACAGGGGGGGGGAGTAGCCAAAAACATTCAGTACTTC.

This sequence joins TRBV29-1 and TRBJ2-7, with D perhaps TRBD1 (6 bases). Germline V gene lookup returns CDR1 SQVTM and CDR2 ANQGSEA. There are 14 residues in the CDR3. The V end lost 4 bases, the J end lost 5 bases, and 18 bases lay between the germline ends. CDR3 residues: CSVADRATGNEQYF. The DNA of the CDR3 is TGCAGCGTTGCCGATCGGGCAACAGGGAACGAGCAGTACTTC.

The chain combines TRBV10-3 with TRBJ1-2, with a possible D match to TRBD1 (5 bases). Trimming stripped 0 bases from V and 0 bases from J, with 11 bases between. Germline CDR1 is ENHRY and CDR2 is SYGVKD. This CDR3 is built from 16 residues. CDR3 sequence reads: CAISESLGGTNYGYTF. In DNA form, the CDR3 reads TGTGCCATCAGTGAGTCGTTGGGGGGGACTAACTATGGCTACACCTTC.

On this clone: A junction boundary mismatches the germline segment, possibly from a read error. The CDR3 loop reads CASSLAWGGAENEQFF. The CDR3 bases are TGTGCTAGCAGCTTAGCGTGGGGGGGGGCCGAGAATGAGCAGTTCTTC. The rearrangement joins TRBV7-7 to TRBJ2-1, with a weak D call TRBD2 (7 bases). Germline CDR1 and CDR2: SSHAT and FNYEAQ (reference sequence). CDR3 size: 16 residues.

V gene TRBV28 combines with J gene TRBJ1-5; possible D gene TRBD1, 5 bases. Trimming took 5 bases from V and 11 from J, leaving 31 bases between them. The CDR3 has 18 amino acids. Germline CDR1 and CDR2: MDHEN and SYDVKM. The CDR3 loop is CASSPGSGWGSGGGSQHF. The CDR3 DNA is TGTGCCAGCAGTCCGGGGTCGGGTTGGGGCAGCGGAGGAGGGTCCCAGCATTTT.

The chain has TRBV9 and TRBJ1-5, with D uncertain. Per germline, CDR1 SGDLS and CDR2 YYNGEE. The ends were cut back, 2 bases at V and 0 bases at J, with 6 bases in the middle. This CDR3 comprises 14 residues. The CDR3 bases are TGTGCCAGCAGCGTTAGCTCTAGCAATCAGCCCCAGCATTTT. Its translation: CASSVSSSNQPQHF. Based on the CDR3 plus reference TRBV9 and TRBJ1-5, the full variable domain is DSGVTQTPKHLITATGQRVTLRCSPRSGDLSVYWYQQSLDQGLQFLIQYYNGEERAKGNILERFSAQQFPDLHSELNLSSLELGDSALYFCASSVSSSNQPQHFGDGTRLSIL.

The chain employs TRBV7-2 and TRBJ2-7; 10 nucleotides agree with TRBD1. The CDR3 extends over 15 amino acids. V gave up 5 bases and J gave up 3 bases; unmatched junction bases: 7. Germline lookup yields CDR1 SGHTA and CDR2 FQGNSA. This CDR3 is CASSPRTGGYYEQYF. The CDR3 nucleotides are TGTGCCAGCAGCCCCAGGACAGGGGGTTACTACGAGCAGTACTTC.

CDR3 in amino acids: CASSQSSYEQYF. CDR3 nucleotides: TGTGCCAGCAGCCAGTCATCCTACGAGCAGTACTTC. The V gene is TRBV7-2, the J gene TRBJ2-7, with D uncertain. Between the trimmed V and J ends, which lost 5 bases and 1 base, there was a span of 6 bases. The CDR3 totals 12 residues. Germline CDR1 SGHTA, CDR2 FQGNSA.

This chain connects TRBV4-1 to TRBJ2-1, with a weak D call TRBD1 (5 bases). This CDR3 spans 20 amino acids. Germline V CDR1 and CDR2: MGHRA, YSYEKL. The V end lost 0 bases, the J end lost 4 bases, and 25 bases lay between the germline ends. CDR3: CASSQDQPYQGSPTYNEQFF. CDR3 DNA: TGCGCCAGCAGCCAAGATCAGCCCTACCAGGGCAGCCCAACTTACAATGAGCAGTTCTTC.

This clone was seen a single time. The CDR3 spells CASSLTTGGDETQYF. The CDR3 DNA follows: TGTGCCAGCAGCCTTACTACAGGGGGCGATGAGACCCAGTACTTC. The rearrangement joins TRBV28 to TRBJ2-5, with 9 positions matching TRBD1. From germline, CDR1 is MDHEN and CDR2 SYDVKM. CDR3 size: 15 residues. The trim removed 6 bases at V and 5 bases at J, leaving 10 bases unmatched.

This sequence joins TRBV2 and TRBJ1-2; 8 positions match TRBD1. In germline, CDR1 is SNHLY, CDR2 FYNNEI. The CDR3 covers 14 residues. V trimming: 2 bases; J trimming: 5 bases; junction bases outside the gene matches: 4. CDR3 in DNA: TGTGCCAGCAGTGAAAGGACAGGGTATTATGGCTACACCTTC. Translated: CASSERTGYYGYTF.

CDR3 loop: CASSDPGTGATEAFF. The CDR3 DNA reads as TGTGCCAGCAGCGACCCCGGGACAGGGGCGACTGAAGCTTTCTTT. The rearrangement links TRBV9 to TRBJ1-1; 10 bases agree with TRBD1. This CDR3 is built from 15 residues. Looked up from germline, CDR1 is SGDLS and CDR2 is YYNGEE. Trimming at V came to 3 bases and at J to 5 bases, leaving 7 bases not matched to a gene.

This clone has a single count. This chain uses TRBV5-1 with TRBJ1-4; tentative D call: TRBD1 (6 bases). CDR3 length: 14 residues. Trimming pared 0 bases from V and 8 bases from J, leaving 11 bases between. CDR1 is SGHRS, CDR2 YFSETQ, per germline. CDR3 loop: CASSLEGGEEKLFF. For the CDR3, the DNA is TGCGCCAGCAGCTTGGAAGGGGGTGAAGAAAAACTGTTTTTT.

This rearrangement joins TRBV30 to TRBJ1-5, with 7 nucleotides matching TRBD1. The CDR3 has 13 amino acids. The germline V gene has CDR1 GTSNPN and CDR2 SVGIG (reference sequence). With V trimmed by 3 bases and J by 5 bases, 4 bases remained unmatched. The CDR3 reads CAWSDRDYQPQHF. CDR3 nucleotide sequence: TGTGCCTGGAGCGACAGGGACTATCAGCCCCAGCATTTT. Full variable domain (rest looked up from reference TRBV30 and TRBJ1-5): SQTIHQWPATLVQPVGSPLSLECTVEGTSNPNLYWYRQAAGRGLQLLFYSVGIGQISSEVPQNLSASRPQDRQFILSSKKLLLSDSGFYLCAWSDRDYQPQHFGDGTRLSIL.

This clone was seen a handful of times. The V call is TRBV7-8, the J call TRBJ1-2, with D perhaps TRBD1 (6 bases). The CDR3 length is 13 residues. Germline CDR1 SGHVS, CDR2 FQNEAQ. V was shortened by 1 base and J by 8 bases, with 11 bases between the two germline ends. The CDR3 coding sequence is TGTGCCAGCAGCTTAGTACAGGGTTACGGCTACACCTTC. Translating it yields CASSLVQGYGYTF.

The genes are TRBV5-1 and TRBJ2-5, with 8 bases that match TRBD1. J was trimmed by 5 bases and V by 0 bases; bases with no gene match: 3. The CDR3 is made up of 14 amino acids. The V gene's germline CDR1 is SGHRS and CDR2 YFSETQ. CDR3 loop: CASSLEGTGETQYF. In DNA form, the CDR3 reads TGCGCCAGCAGCTTGGAGGGGACAGGTGAGACCCAGTACTTC.

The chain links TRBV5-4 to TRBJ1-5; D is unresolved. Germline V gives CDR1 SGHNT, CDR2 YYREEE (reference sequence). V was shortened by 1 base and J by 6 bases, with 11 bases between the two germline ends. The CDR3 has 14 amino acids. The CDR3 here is CASSLSGIGQPQHF. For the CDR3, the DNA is TGTGCCAGCAGCTTGTCGGGAATCGGTCAGCCCCAGCATTTT.

CDR3 in DNA: TGTGCCAGCAGCCGAGCGGTTGATCAGCCCCAGCATTTT. This codes for CASSRAVDQPQHF. This chain uses TRBV7-2 with TRBJ1-5; D is unclear. This CDR3 has 13 amino acids. Trimming removed 5 bases from V and 5 bases from J, with 10 bases in between. Germline V gene data show CDR1 as SGHTA and CDR2 as FQGNSA.